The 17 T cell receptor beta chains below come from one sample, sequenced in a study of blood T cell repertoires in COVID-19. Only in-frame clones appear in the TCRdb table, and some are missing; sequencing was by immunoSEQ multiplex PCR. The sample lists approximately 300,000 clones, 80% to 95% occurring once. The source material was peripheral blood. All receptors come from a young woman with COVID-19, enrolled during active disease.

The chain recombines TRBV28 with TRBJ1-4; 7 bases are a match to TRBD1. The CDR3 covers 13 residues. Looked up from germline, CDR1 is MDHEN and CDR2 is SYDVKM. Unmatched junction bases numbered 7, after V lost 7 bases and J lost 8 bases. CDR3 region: CASMTGPREKLFF. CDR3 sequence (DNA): TGTGCCAGCATGACAGGGCCCCGAGAAAAACTGTTTTTT.

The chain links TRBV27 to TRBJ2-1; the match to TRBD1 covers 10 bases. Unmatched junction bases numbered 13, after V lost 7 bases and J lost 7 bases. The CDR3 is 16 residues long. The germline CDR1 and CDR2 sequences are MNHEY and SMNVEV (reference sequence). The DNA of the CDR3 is TGTGCCAGCAAAGAACTAGGACAGGGGGGAAGGAATGAGCAGTTCTTC. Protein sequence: CASKELGQGGRNEQFF.

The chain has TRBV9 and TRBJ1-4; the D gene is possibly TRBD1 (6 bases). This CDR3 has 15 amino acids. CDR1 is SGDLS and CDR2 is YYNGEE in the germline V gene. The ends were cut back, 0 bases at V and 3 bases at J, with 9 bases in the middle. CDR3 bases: TGTGCCAGCAGCGTAGGGACAGTTTCTAATGAAAAACTGTTTTTT. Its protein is CASSVGTVSNEKLFF. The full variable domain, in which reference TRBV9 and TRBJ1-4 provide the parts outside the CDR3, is DSGVTQTPKHLITATGQRVTLRCSPRSGDLSVYWYQQSLDQGLQFLIQYYNGEERAKGNILERFSAQQFPDLHSELNLSSLELGDSALYFCASSVGTVSNEKLFFGSGTQLSVL.

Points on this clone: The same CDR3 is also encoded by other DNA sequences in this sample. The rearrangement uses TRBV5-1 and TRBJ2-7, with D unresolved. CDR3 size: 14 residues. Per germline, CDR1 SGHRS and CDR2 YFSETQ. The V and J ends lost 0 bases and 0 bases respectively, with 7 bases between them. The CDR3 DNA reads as TGCGCCAGCAGCTTGGGTTGGAGCTCCTACGAGCAGTACTTC. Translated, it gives CASSLGWSSYEQYF. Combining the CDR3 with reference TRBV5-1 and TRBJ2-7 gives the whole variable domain KAGVTQTPRYLIKTRGQQVTLSCSPISGHRSVSWYQQTPGQGLQFLFEYFSETQRNKGNFPGRFSGRQFSNSRSEMNVSTLELGDSALYLCASSLGWSSYEQYFGPGTRLTVT.

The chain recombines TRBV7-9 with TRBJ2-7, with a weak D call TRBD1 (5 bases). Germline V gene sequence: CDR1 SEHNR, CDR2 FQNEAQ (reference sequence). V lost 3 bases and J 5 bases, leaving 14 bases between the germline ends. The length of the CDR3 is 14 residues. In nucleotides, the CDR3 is TGTGCCAGCAGCTTGGCTGGAGTGGGGCACGAGCAGTACTTC. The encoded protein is CASSLAGVGHEQYF.

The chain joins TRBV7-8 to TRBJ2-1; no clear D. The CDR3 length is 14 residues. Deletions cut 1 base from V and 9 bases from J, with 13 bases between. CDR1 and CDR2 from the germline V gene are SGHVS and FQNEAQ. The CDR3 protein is CASSLGRQTGEQFF. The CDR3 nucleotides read TGTGCCAGCAGCTTAGGACGGCAGACTGGTGAGCAGTTCTTC.

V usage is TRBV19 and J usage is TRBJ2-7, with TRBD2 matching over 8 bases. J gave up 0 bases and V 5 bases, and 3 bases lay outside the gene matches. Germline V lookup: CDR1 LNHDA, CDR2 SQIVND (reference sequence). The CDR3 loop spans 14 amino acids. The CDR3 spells CASSSGGTSYEQYF. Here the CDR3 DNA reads TGTGCCAGTAGTTCGGGGGGGACCTCCTACGAGCAGTACTTC.

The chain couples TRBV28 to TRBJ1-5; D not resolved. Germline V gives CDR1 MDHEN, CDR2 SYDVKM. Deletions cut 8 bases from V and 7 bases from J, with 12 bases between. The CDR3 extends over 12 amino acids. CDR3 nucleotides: TGTGCCAGCCGGGAGGTGCGGCAGCCCCAGCATTTT. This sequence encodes CASREVRQPQHF.

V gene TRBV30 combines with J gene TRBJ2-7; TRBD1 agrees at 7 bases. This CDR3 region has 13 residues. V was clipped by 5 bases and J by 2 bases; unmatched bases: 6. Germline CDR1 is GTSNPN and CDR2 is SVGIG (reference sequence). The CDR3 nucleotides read TGTGCCTGGGCCAGACAGGGTCCCTACGAGCAGTACTTC. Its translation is CAWARQGPYEQYF.

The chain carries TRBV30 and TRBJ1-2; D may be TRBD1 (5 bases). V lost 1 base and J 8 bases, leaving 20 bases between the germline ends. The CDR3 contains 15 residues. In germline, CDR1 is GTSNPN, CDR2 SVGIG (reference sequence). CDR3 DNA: TGTGCCTGGAGTGGCGACAGTCCGACCGCGGGGGGCTACACCTTC. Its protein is CAWSGDSPTAGGYTF.

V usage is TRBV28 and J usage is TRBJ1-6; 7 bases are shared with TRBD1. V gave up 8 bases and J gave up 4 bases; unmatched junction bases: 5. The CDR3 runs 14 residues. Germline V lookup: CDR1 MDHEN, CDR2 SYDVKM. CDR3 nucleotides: TGTGCCAGCGTCTTGGGACAGTATAATTCACCCCTCCACTTT. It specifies CASVLGQYNSPLHF.

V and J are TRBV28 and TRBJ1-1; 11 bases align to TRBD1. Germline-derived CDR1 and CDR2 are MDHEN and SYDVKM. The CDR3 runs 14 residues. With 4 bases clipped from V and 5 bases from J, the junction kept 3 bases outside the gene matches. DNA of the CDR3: TGTGCCAGCAGTTACGGGACAGGGGGTACTGAAGCTTTCTTT. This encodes CASSYGTGGTEAFF.

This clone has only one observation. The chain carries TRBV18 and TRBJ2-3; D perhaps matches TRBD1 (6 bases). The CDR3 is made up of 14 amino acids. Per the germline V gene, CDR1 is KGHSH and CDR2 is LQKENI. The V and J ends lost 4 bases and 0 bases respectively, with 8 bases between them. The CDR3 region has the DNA TGTGCCAGCTCACGCGACAGGAGCACAGATACGCAGTATTTT. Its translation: CASSRDRSTDTQYF.

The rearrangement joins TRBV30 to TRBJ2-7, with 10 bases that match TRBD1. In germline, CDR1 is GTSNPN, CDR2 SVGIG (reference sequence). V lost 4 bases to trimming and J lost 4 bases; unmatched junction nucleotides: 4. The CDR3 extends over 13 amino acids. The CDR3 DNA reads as TGTGCCTGGACCGGGACAGGGGTTTACGAGCAGTACTTC. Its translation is CAWTGTGVYEQYF.

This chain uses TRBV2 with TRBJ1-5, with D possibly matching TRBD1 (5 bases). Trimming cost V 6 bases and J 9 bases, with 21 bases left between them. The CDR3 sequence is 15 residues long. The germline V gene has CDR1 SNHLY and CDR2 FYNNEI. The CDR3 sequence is CASRAEGAAAGPQHF. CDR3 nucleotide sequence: TGTGCCAGCAGGGCCGAAGGGGCCGCAGCGGGGCCCCAGCATTTT. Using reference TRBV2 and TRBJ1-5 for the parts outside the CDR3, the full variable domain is EPEVTQTPSHQVTQMGQEVILRCVPISNHLYFYWYRQILGQKVEFLVSFYNNEISEKSEIFDDQFSVERPDGSNFTLKIRSTKLEDSAMYFCASRAEGAAAGPQHFGDGTRLSIL.

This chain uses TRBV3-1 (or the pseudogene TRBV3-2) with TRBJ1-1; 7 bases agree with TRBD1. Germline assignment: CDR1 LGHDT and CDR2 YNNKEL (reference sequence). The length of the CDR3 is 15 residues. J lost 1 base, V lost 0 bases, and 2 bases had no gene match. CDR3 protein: CASSQDTGANTEAFF. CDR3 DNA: TGTGCCAGCAGCCAAGATACAGGGGCGAACACTGAAGCTTTCTTT.

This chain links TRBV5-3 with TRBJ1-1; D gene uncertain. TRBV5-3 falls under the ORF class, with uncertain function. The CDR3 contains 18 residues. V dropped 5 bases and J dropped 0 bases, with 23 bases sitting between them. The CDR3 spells CARSPQKEIEGMNTEAFF. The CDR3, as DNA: TGTGCCAGAAGTCCTCAGAAGGAGATAGAGGGTATGAACACTGAAGCTTTCTTT.